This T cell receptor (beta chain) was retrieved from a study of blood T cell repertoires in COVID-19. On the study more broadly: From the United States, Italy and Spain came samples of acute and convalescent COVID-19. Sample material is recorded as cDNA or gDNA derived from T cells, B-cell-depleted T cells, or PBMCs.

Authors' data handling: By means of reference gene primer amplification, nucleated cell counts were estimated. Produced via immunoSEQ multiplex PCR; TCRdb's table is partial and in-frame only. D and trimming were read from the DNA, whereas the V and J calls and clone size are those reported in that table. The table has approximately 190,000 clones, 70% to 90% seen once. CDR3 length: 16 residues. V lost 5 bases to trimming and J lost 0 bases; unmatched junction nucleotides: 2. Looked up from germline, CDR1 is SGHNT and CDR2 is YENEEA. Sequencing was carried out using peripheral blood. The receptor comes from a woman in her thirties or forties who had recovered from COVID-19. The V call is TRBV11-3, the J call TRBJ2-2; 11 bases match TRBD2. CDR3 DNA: TGTGCCAGCAGCAAACTAGCGGGAGCGAACACCGGGGAGCTGTTTTTT. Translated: CASSKLAGANTGELFF.